This T cell receptor beta chain appears in the sequencing data of a study of cytomegalovirus exposure and HLA in healthy donors. Findings and caveats of the study: The study reported that TCR beta sequences accurately predicted HLA-A and HLA-B alleles in most subjects. A later analysis, which compared TCR beta chains of equal frequency, found the HLA-associated ones more clonally expanded.

The PCR ran on 60 Vbeta and 13 Jbeta primers. TCRdb keeps only in-frame clones here, not all; method: immunoSEQ multiplex PCR. Of about 180,000 clones listed, 84% are singletons. Trimming pared 0 bases from V and 7 bases from J, leaving 14 bases between. Germline assignment: CDR1 SGHRS and CDR2 YFSETQ. This CDR3 has 15 amino acids. In its sample, this clone was seen once. Antigen unknown. This clonotype was sampled from a girl between 10 and 17 years old in good health and CMV-seropositive. The rearrangement uses TRBV5-1 and TRBJ2-1, with D possibly TRBD1 on 5 matching bases. The sample taken for sequencing was PBMCs. The CDR3 is CASSLVGVWGNEQFF. The CDR3 DNA reads TGCGCCAGCAGCTTGGTAGGGGTATGGGGAAATGAGCAGTTCTTC.